A single sample gave rise to the 17 T cell receptor beta chains below, sequenced in a study of read filtering for tumor transcriptome and immune sequencing. Molecular barcoded adaptors covering alpha/delta and beta/gamma chains were used on roughly 400 ng RNA. Each CDR3 protein is one row after TCRdb ran MiXCR on the reads. The sample carries 93,000 or so distinct CDR3 sequences, 20% to 25% recorded once. Source material: a population of CD138-negative cells sorted from bone marrow. These receptors originate from a donor at least 40 years old with multiple myeloma.

This clonotype was picked up many times. The chain uses TRBV3-1 and TRBJ2-3; 10 nucleotides line up with TRBD2. With 0 bases clipped from V and 3 bases from J, the junction kept 6 bases outside the gene matches. The CDR3 extends over 17 amino acids. From germline, CDR1 is LGHDT and CDR2 YNNKEL (reference sequence). CDR3 in amino acids: CASSQDLLAGQTDTQYF. Here the CDR3 DNA reads TGTGCCAGCAGCCAAGATCTACTAGCGGGGCAAACAGATACGCAGTATTTT.

This clonotype was observed at least ten times. This chain uses TRBV3-1 with TRBJ1-1; D remains ambiguous. V shed 3 bases and J shed 3 bases, with 11 bases lying between them. This CDR3 is built from 14 residues. The germline gives CDR1 LGHDT, CDR2 YNNKEL (reference sequence). DNA for the CDR3: TGTGCCAGCAGCCAGTATTCCGGGGACACTGAAGCTTTCTTT. It encodes CASSQYSGDTEAFF. The full variable domain, its missing parts supplied by reference TRBV3-1 and TRBJ1-1, is DTAVSQTPKYLVTQMGNDKSIKCEQNLGHDTMYWYKQDSKKFLKIMFSYNNKELIINETVPNRFSPKSPDKAHLNLHINSLELGDSAVYFCASSQYSGDTEAFFGQGTRLTVV.

This clonotype was seen at least ten times. The chain is built from TRBV14 and TRBJ2-1, with TRBD2 matching over 9 bases. CDR1 and CDR2 (germline): SGHDN, FVKESK. The CDR3 is 16 residues long. V was pared by 5 bases and J by 7 bases, with 12 bases of the junction left unmatched. CDR3 in DNA: TGTGCCAGCAGCGAAATGCGGGGGGGCCATTTGAATGAGCAGTTCTTC. It translates to CASSEMRGGHLNEQFF.

This clonotype was counted only a few times. In DNA, the CDR3 is TGTGCCAGCAGTTTTTGGGCGGGGAACTATGGCTACACCTTC. It translates to CASSFWAGNYGYTF. J is TRBJ1-2 and V is TRBV12-3 or TRBV12-4; D gene unclear. V lost 3 bases, J lost 2 bases, and 10 bases lay in between. The CDR3 spans 14 residues.

Many counts were recorded for this clonotype. The rearrangement uses TRBV2 and TRBJ2-7; either TRBD1 or TRBD2 may supply D (7 bases each). The V end lost 7 bases, the J end lost 3 bases, and 16 bases lay between the germline ends. In germline, CDR1 is SNHLY, CDR2 FYNNEI. This CDR3 contains 14 residues. In DNA, the CDR3 is TGTGCCAGCACGTTGCAGGGGGGGGACTACGAGCAGTACTTC. This translates into CASTLQGGDYEQYF.

This clonotype is deemed medium-sized. J is TRBJ2-1 and V is TRBV18, with 10 bases that match TRBD2. This CDR3 is 15 amino acids long. Germline V gives CDR1 KGHSH, CDR2 LQKENI. Trimming removed 4 bases from V and 2 bases from J; junction bases left unmatched: 2. The CDR3, as DNA: TGTGCCAGCTCACTTCTAGCGGGGGCCTACAATGAGCAGTTCTTC. This translates into CASSLLAGAYNEQFF.

Ten or more counts support this clonotype. The chain carries TRBV7-9 and TRBJ2-7; D possibly corresponds to TRBD1 (6 bases). Germline CDR1 reads SEHNR; CDR2 reads FQNEAQ (reference sequence). Trimming removed 6 bases from V and 11 bases from J, with 20 bases in between. This CDR3 is built from 13 residues. The DNA of the CDR3 is TGTGCCAGCAGGTACCCCGACAGGACGGAAAAGTACTTC. This translates into CASRYPDRTEKYF.

This clonotype was seen more than once but under ten times. J is TRBJ2-5 and V is TRBV13; D perhaps matches TRBD2 (6 bases). The germline V gene encodes CDR1 PRHDT and CDR2 FYEKMQ (reference sequence). V shed 5 bases and J shed 6 bases, with 19 bases lying between them. This CDR3 contains 15 residues. The chain's CDR3 is CASSPGTARGKTQYF. The CDR3 nucleotides are TGTGCCAGCAGCCCCGGGACTGCGCGAGGGAAGACCCAGTACTTC.

This clonotype occurred many times. The V and J genes are TRBV29-1 and TRBJ2-1; perhaps TRBD2 as D (5 bases). With 5 bases removed from V and 7 bases from J, the gap between germline ends came to 18 bases. Per the germline V gene, CDR1 is SQVTM and CDR2 is ANQGSEA. This CDR3 has 14 amino acids. The CDR3 sequence: CSVWSRARLNEQFF. The CDR3 DNA reads TGCAGCGTTTGGAGTAGGGCCAGACTAAATGAGCAGTTCTTC.

As to this clonotype: A much larger clone sits a single nucleotide away, making a read error possible. This chain links TRBV7-7 with TRBJ2-5; maybe TRBD2 (8 bases). Germline V gene data show CDR1 as SSHAT and CDR2 as FNYEAQ (reference sequence). This CDR3 region has 12 residues. The CDR3 region has the DNA TGTGCTAGCGGGGACAGTCAAGAGACCCAGTCCTTC. This translates into CASGDSQETQSF.

V is TRBV4-1 and J is TRBJ1-3; 9 bases map to TRBD1. Germline loops: CDR1 MGHRA, CDR2 YSYEKL. CDR3 length: 17 amino acids. Trimming took 2 bases from V and 1 from J; bases not matched to a gene: 6. The CDR3 DNA sequence: TGCGCCAGCAGCCAATTGGGACAGGGATTTTCTGGAAACACCATATATTTT. It specifies CASSQLGQGFSGNTIYF.

This clonotype was detected many times. The rearrangement links TRBV4-1 to TRBJ2-7, with 8 bases fitting TRBD1. Germline V lookup: CDR1 MGHRA, CDR2 YSYEKL. After removal of 4 bases from V and 3 bases from J, the junction contained 8 bases not matched to a gene. This CDR3 is 15 amino acids long. CDR3 DNA sequence: TGCGCCAGCAGCCCCTTCGGACAGGGTTACTACGAGCAGTACTTC. This codes for CASSPFGQGYYEQYF.

In this sample, this clonotype turned up many times. The chain uses TRBV9 and TRBJ2-3, with unresolved D. CDR3 size: 13 residues. V was clipped by 1 base and J by 4 bases, with 7 bases between them. Looked up from germline, CDR1 is SGDLS and CDR2 is YYNGEE. CDR3 coding DNA: TGTGCCAGCAGCGTATCACCCCCAGATACGCAGTATTTT. Protein: CASSVSPPDTQYF. Complete variable domain (other parts from reference TRBV9 and TRBJ2-3): DSGVTQTPKHLITATGQRVTLRCSPRSGDLSVYWYQQSLDQGLQFLIQYYNGEERAKGNILERFSAQQFPDLHSELNLSSLELGDSALYFCASSVSPPDTQYFGPGTRLTVL.

This clonotype was recorded at least ten times. The V call is TRBV18, the J call TRBJ1-1; no clear D gene. The ends were cut back, 2 bases at V and 4 bases at J, with 8 bases in the middle. This CDR3 has 13 amino acids. Germline assignment: CDR1 KGHSH and CDR2 LQKENI. CDR3 sequence: CASSPGLSTEAFF. In DNA, the CDR3 is TGTGCCAGCTCACCAGGGTTAAGCACTGAAGCTTTCTTT.

This clonotype showed up many times. V gene TRBV4-2 combines with J gene TRBJ2-1; 10 positions agree with TRBD1. Germline trimming cut 4 bases from V and 3 bases from J; bases unmatched to any gene: 3. Germline CDR1 and CDR2: LGHNA and YNFKEQ. The CDR3 contains 15 residues. The CDR3 region has the DNA TGTGCCAGCAGCCCGGGACAGGGGTACTACAATGAGCAGTTCTTC. As protein: CASSPGQGYYNEQFF.

This clonotype turned up a few times. The chain couples TRBV12-3 or TRBV12-4 to TRBJ2-7, with TRBD1 identical over 7 bases. The junction had 3 bases not matched to a gene; V was cut back by 0 bases and J by 7 bases. The CDR3 totals 13 residues. CDR3 region: CASSLARGFEQYF. As DNA, the CDR3 is TGTGCCAGCAGTTTAGCCAGGGGGTTTGAGCAGTACTTC.

The sample holds one count of this clonotype. A much larger clone differs by one base, so this may be a read error. CDR3: CASSLQGAQDEKQFF. The CDR3, as DNA: TGTGCCAGCAGTCTGCAGGGGGCGCAAGATGAAAAACAGTTTTTT. The chain joins TRBV28 to TRBJ1-4, with 8 bases fitting TRBD1. The germline V gene has CDR1 MDHEN and CDR2 SYDVKM. The CDR3 loop spans 15 amino acids.